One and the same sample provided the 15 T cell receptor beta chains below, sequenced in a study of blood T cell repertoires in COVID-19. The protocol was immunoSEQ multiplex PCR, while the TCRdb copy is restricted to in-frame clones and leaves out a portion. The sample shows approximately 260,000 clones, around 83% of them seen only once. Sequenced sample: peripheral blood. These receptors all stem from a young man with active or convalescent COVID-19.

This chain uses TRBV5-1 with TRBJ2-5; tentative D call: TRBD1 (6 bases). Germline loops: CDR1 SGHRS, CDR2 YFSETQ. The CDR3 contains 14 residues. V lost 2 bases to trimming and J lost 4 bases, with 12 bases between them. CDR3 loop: CASSLGRDTETQYF. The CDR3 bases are TGCGCCAGCAGCTTAGGAAGGGACACAGAGACCCAGTACTTC.

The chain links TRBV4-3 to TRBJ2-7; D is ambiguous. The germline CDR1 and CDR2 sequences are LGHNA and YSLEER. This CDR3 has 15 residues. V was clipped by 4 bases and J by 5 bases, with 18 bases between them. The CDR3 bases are TGCGCCAGCAGCCTAAGCTCCGCGAGGATGAACGAGCAGTACTTC. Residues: CASSLSSARMNEQYF.

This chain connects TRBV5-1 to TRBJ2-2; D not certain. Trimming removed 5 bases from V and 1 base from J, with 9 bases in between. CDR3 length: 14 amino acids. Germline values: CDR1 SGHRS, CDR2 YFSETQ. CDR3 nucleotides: TGCGCCAGCAGGCCCAGGTTGAACACCGGGGAGCTGTTTTTT. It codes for CASRPRLNTGELFF.

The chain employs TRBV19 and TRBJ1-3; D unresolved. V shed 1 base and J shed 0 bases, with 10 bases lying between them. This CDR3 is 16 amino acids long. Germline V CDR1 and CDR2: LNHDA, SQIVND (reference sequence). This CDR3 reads CASSIVDISSGNTIYF. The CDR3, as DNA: TGTGCCAGTAGTATAGTAGACATCTCCTCTGGAAACACCATATATTTT. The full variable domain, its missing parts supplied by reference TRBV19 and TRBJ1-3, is DGGITQSPKYLFRKEGQNVTLSCEQNLNHDAMYWYRQDPGQGLRLIYYSQIVNDFQKGDIAEGYSVSREKKESFPLTVTSAQKNPTAFYLCASSIVDISSGNTIYFGEGSWLTVV.

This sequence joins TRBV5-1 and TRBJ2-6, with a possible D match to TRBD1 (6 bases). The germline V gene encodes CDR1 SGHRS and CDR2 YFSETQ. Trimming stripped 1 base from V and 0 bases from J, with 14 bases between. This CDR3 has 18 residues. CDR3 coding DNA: TGCGCCAGCAGCTTGAATACAGGGTCGCCCTCTGGGGCCAACGTCCTGACTTTC. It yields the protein CASSLNTGSPSGANVLTF. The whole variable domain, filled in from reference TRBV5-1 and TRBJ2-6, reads KAGVTQTPRYLIKTRGQQVTLSCSPISGHRSVSWYQQTPGQGLQFLFEYFSETQRNKGNFPGRFSGRQFSNSRSEMNVSTLELGDSALYLCASSLNTGSPSGANVLTFGAGSRLTVL.

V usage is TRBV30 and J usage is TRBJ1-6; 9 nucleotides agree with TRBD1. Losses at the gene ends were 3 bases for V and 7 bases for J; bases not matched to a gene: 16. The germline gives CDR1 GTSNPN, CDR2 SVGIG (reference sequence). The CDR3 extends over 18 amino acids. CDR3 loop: CAWRLKEITGTGNSPLHF. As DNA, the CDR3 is TGTGCCTGGAGACTCAAAGAAATTACCGGGACAGGGAATTCACCCCTCCACTTT.

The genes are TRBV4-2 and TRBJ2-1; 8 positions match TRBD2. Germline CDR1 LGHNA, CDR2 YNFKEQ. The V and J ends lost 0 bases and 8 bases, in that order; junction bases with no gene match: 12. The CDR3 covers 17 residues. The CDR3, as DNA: TGTGCCAGCAGCCAAGAGGGCCCCAGCGGGAGAAACGATGAGCAGTTCTTC. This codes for CASSQEGPSGRNDEQFF.

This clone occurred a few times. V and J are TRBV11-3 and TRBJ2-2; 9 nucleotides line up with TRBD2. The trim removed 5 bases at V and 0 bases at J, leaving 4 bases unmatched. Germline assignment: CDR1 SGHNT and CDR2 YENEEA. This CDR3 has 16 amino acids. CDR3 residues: CASSPQRGANTGELFF. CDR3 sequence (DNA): TGTGCCAGCAGCCCCCAGCGGGGGGCGAACACCGGGGAGCTGTTTTTT.

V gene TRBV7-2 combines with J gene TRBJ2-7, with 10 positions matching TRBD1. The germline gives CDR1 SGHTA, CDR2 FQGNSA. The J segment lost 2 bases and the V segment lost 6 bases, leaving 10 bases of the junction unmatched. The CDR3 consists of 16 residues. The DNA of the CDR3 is TGTGCCAGCAGGGGGCCGGGACAGGGGATCACCTACGAGCAGTACTTC. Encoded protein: CASRGPGQGITYEQYF.

This chain's CDR3 is CASSLAANTEAFF. In nucleotides, the CDR3 is TGCGCCAGCAGCTTAGCTGCGAACACTGAAGCTTTCTTT. The J gene is TRBJ1-1, the V gene TRBV5-1; D remains ambiguous. CDR1 and CDR2 (germline): SGHRS, YFSETQ. The CDR3 runs 13 residues. The V gene lost 2 bases and the J gene lost 1 base, with 6 bases spanning the gap.

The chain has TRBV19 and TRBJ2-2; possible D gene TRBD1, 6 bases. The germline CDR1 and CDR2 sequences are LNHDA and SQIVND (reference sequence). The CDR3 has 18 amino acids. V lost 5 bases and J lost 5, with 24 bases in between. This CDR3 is CASSDPGQFLGVTGELFF. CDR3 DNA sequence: TGTGCCAGTAGTGACCCCGGACAGTTCTTGGGAGTGACCGGGGAGCTGTTTTTT.

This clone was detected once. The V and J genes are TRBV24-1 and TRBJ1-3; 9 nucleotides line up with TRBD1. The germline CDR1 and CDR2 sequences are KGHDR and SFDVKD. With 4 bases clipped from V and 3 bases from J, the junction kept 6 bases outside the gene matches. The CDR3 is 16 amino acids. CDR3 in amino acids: CATSDAGTGFGNTIYF. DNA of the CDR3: TGTGCCACCAGTGACGCCGGGACAGGGTTTGGAAACACCATATATTTT.

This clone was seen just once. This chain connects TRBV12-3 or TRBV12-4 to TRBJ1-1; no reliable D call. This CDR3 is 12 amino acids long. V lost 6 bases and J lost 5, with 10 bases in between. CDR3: CASSSLGTEAFF. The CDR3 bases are TGTGCCAGCAGCTCACTCGGGACTGAAGCTTTCTTT.

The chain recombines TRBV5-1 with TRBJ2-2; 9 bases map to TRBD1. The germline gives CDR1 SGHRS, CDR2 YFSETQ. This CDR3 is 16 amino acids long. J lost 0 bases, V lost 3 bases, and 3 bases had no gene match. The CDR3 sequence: CASSSRTGANTGELFF. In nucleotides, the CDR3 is TGCGCCAGCAGCTCGAGGACAGGGGCGAACACCGGGGAGCTGTTTTTT.

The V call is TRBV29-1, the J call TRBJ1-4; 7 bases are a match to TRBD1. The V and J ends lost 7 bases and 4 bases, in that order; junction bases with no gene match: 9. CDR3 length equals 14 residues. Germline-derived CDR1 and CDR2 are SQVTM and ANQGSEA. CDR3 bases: TGCAGCGGGCGGGACAGAGGGGGTAATGAAAAACTGTTTTTT. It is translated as CSGRDRGGNEKLFF.